The 12 T cell receptor beta chains below come from one sample, sequenced in a study of blood T cell repertoires in COVID-19. Assay: immunoSEQ multiplex PCR; the TCRdb copy retains only in-frame clones and omits some. This table has 150,000 or so clones, over 65% appearing once. Input material: PBMCs or T cells enriched from blood (not recorded which). These receptors were obtained from a woman between 50 and 59 years old who had recovered from COVID-19.

The rearrangement links TRBV7-9 to TRBJ2-1; D perhaps matches TRBD1 (5 bases). Germline V CDR1 and CDR2: SEHNR, FQNEAQ (reference sequence). This CDR3 region has 11 residues. Trimming took 8 bases from V and 9 from J, leaving 11 bases between them. CDR3 DNA: TGTGCCAGCGGCGACAGACGTGAGCAGTTCTTC. Its translation is CASGDRREQFF.

This chain joins TRBV7-3 and TRBJ1-1; TRBD1 aligns across 7 bases. Germline loops: CDR1 SGHTA, CDR2 FQGTGA. CDR3 length: 14 amino acids. Germline trimming cut 5 bases from V and 2 bases from J; bases unmatched to any gene: 5. This CDR3 reads CASSPQGQNTEAFF. CDR3 sequence (DNA): TGTGCCAGCAGCCCACAGGGGCAAAACACTGAAGCTTTCTTT.

Turning to this clone: Mismatch with germline at one junction end may stem from a read error. The J gene is TRBJ1-5, the V gene TRBV6-1, with D perhaps TRBD1 (5 bases). CDR1 and CDR2 from the germline V gene are MNHNS and SASEGT. The CDR3 is made up of 15 amino acids. The CDR3 region has the DNA TGTGCCAGCAGTCAAGCCCAGGGTGGCAATCAGCCCCAGCATTTT. Its protein product is CASSQAQGGNQPQHF.

In the case of this clone: Other DNA variants within this sample encode the same CDR3. V usage is TRBV5-8 and J usage is TRBJ1-4, with 7 bases matching TRBD1. Germline V CDR1 and CDR2: SGHTS, YDEGEE. CDR3 size: 14 residues. With 2 bases clipped from V and 5 bases from J, the junction kept 3 bases outside the gene matches. CDR3 coding DNA: TGTGCCAGCAGCTTATCGACAGGGAATGAAAAACTGTTTTTT. Its translation is CASSLSTGNEKLFF.

Only one count was recorded for this clone. V and J are TRBV12-3 or TRBV12-4 and TRBJ1-2, with a tentative D call TRBD1 (5 bases). Trimming took off 2 bases at V and 4 bases at J, with 8 bases between the two ends. The CDR3 consists of 13 residues. CDR3 DNA sequence: TGTGCCAGCAGTTTACTGGGGCTCTATGGCTACACCTTC. Amino acid sequence: CASSLLGLYGYTF.

The chain has TRBV12-3 or TRBV12-4 and TRBJ1-2; D is ambiguous. The CDR3 has 12 amino acids. V was clipped by 6 bases and J by 4 bases, with 9 bases between them. CDR3 loop: CASSPQIYGYTF. DNA of the CDR3: TGTGCCAGCAGCCCCCAGATCTATGGCTACACCTTC.

A word on this clone: This may be a read error: a much more frequent sequence differs by one nucleotide. J is TRBJ1-2 and V is TRBV11-2, with D possibly TRBD1 on 5 matching bases. This CDR3 is built from 13 residues. Germline V gives CDR1 SGHAT, CDR2 FQNNGV. Trimming took off 1 base at V and 4 bases at J, with 7 bases between the two ends. The CDR3 loop reads CASSLGTTYGYTF. For the CDR3, the DNA is TGTGCCAGCAGCTTAGGGACAACCTATGGCTACACCTTC.

The chain couples TRBV12-3 or TRBV12-4 to TRBJ1-4; D gene unclear. This CDR3 has 13 amino acids. Between the trimmed V and J ends, which lost 6 bases and 12 bases, there was a span of 17 bases. CDR3 amino acids: CASSPMRAAELFF. The DNA for the CDR3 is TGTGCCAGCAGCCCGATGAGGGCGGCCGAACTGTTTTTT.

The rearrangement links TRBV7-6 to TRBJ2-1; D uncertain. There are 12 residues in the CDR3. V gave up 7 bases and J gave up 5 bases, with 9 bases separating them. The germline CDR1 and CDR2 sequences are SGHVS and FNYEAQ. The chain's CDR3 is CASTETDNEQFF. In nucleotides, the CDR3 is TGTGCCAGCACCGAGACTGACAATGAGCAGTTCTTC.

This chain joins TRBV23-1 and TRBJ2-1; the match to TRBD1 covers 8 bases. TRBV23-1 is given ORF status, its function remaining uncertain. The CDR3 is made up of 16 amino acids. The ends lost 8 bases at V and 0 bases at J; junction bases unmatched: 9. CDR3 sequence reads: CASGGQGSGSYNEQFF. CDR3 nucleotide sequence: TGCGCCAGCGGCGGACAGGGCTCGGGCTCCTACAATGAGCAGTTCTTC.

The table lists this clone with a few counts. J is TRBJ2-7 and V is TRBV4-2, with 10 bases aligning to TRBD1. V shed 4 bases, J shed 2 bases, and the junction held 8 bases outside the gene matches. Germline V lookup: CDR1 LGHNA, CDR2 YNFKEQ. This CDR3 comprises 16 residues. CDR3 coding DNA: TGTGCCAGCAGCCGTTTGCCGGGACAGGGGACCTACGAGCAGTACTTC. Encoded protein: CASSRLPGQGTYEQYF.

This clone was seen a few times. The chain employs TRBV5-4 and TRBJ1-1, with 8 bases that match TRBD1. The J segment lost 4 bases and the V segment lost 6 bases, leaving 14 bases of the junction unmatched. The germline V gene encodes CDR1 SGHNT and CDR2 YYREEE (reference sequence). The CDR3 loop spans 16 amino acids. The CDR3 coding sequence is TGTGCCAGCATCAGACAGGGGTCATTTGGCGGCACTGAAGCTTTCTTT. Residues: CASIRQGSFGGTEAFF.